Listed below are T cell receptor beta chains from one sample, sequenced in a study of OX40 agonist ivuxolimab in advanced cancers. Measured with immunoSEQ multiplex PCR; TCRdb has only the in-frame clones, and not every one. The data hold about 84,000 clones, with 94% observed a single time. The input for sequencing was CD4+ or CD8+ T cells sorted from blood, taken in a trial of the OX40 agonist ivuxolimab. These TCRs come from an adult with an advanced solid tumor such as melanoma, head and neck, liver or kidney cancer. CDR3s include the opening cysteine and the closing phenylalanine or tryptophan. D genes are given only for firm matches. Only some rows state a clone size, as once, few, many or a class for expanded clones.

clone size: .
J gene: TRBJ2-1
D gene: TRBD2
V gene: TRBV28
CDR3 DNA: TGTGCCAGCAGTCCCCTTATCGTTAAAGCGGGAGACGGTTACAATGAGCAGTTCTTC
CDR3 protein: CASSPLIVKAGDGYNEQFF

clone size: .
J gene: TRBJ2-7
D gene: TRBD1
V gene: TRBV4-3
CDR3 DNA: TGCGCCAGCAGCCAGGGACAGGGGGCGCCGGCCGAGCAGTACTTC
CDR3 protein: CASSQGQGAPAEQYF

clone size: .
J gene: TRBJ2-1
D gene: TRBD2
V gene: TRBV9
CDR3 DNA: TGTGCCAGCAGCCCAACCGGGACTAGCGGCAATGAGCAGTTCTTC
CDR3 protein: CASSPTGTSGNEQFF

clone size: .
J gene: TRBJ2-4
D gene: .
V gene: TRBV5-6
CDR3 DNA: TGTGCCAGCAGCCTCAAGACGGGGGGCGGGCACATTCAGTACTTC
CDR3 protein: CASSLKTGGGHIQYF

clone size: .
J gene: TRBJ1-2
D gene: .
V gene: TRBV5-6
CDR3 DNA: TGTGCCAGCAGCTCCCAGGGGTCTAACTATGGCTACACCTTC
CDR3 protein: CASSSQGSNYGYTF

clone size: .
J gene: TRBJ2-7
D gene: .
V gene: TRBV9
CDR3 DNA: TGTGCCAGCAGCTGGGACGGCTACGAGCAGTACTTC
CDR3 protein: CASSWDGYEQYF

clone size: .
J gene: TRBJ2-1
D gene: .
V gene: TRBV7-9
CDR3 DNA: TGTGCCAGCAGCTTTTTCTCCTCCCCGTACAATGAGCAGTTCTTC
CDR3 protein: CASSFFSSPYNEQFF

clone size: .
J gene: TRBJ2-7
D gene: .
V gene: TRBV9
CDR3 DNA: TGTGCCAGCAGCCCCAACTACGAGCAGTACTTC
CDR3 protein: CASSPNYEQYF

clone size: .
J gene: TRBJ1-4
D gene: .
V gene: TRBV5-8
CDR3 DNA: TGTGCCAGCAGCTTGGATCTTAATTTGGGAAGTTTT
CDR3 protein: CASSLDLNLGSF

clone size: .
J gene: TRBJ1-5
D gene: .
V gene: TRBV30
CDR3 DNA: TGTGCCTGGAGTGTACACGGGAATCAGCCCCAGCATTTT
CDR3 protein: CAWSVHGNQPQHF

clone size: .
J gene: TRBJ2-1
D gene: .
V gene: TRBV5-6
CDR3 DNA: TGTGCCAGCAGCTTGGTACGGTCCCCAAATGAGCAGTTCTTC
CDR3 protein: CASSLVRSPNEQFF

clone size: once
J gene: TRBJ2-7
D gene: TRBD1
V gene: TRBV6-5
CDR3 DNA: TGTGCCAGCAGTTACTCACCGACAGGGGGCGACGAGCAGTACTTC
CDR3 protein: CASSYSPTGGDEQYF

clone size: .
J gene: TRBJ1-2
D gene: .
V gene: TRBV11-3
CDR3 DNA: TGTGCCAGCAGCTGCTGGGATGGGGTGCATGGCTACACCTTC
CDR3 protein: CASSCWDGVHGYTF

clone size: once
J gene: TRBJ2-1
D gene: .
V gene: TRBV5-6
CDR3 DNA: TGTGCCAGCAGCTGGGCGAGAGAGCAGTTCTTC
CDR3 protein: CASSWAREQFF

clone size: .
J gene: TRBJ2-1
D gene: TRBD2
V gene: TRBV30
CDR3 DNA: TGTGCCCGGGAGGAGGGAGTAAGGAATGAGCAGTTCTTC
CDR3 protein: CAREEGVRNEQFF

clone size: .
J gene: TRBJ1-1
D gene: .
V gene: TRBV27
CDR3 DNA: TGTGCCAGCAGTCCCGACGGGGGAGAGACTGAAGCTTTCTTT
CDR3 protein: CASSPDGGETEAFF

clone size: once
J gene: TRBJ2-1
D gene: TRBD1
V gene: TRBV7-6
CDR3 DNA: TGTGCCAGCAGCTTTTGGACAGGGCCTAATGAGCAGTTCTTC
CDR3 protein: CASSFWTGPNEQFF

clone size: .
J gene: TRBJ2-2
D gene: .
V gene: TRBV7-2
CDR3 DNA: TGTGCCAGCAGCCGTAGCGGAAGCACCGGGGAGCTGTTTTTT
CDR3 protein: CASSRSGSTGELFF

clone size: once
J gene: TRBJ1-1
D gene: .
V gene: TRBV6-5
CDR3 DNA: TGTGCCAGCACGGGGGCGATCGAAGCTTTCTTT
CDR3 protein: CASTGAIEAFF

clone size: once
J gene: TRBJ1-2
D gene: TRBD1
V gene: TRBV6-1
CDR3 DNA: TGTGCCAGCAGTGATTCTCCGGGACAGGGAGGATATGGCTACACCTTC
CDR3 protein: CASSDSPGQGGYGYTF

clone size: .
J gene: TRBJ2-3
D gene: TRBD2
V gene: TRBV9
CDR3 DNA: TGTGCCAGCAGCTCAATTAGCGGGTTCACAGATACGCAGTATTTT
CDR3 protein: CASSSISGFTDTQYF

clone size: .
J gene: TRBJ1-1
D gene: .
V gene: TRBV18
CDR3 DNA: TGTGCCAGCTCACCATGGGGCACTGAAGCTTTCTTT
CDR3 protein: CASSPWGTEAFF

clone size: .
J gene: TRBJ2-1
D gene: .
V gene: TRBV9
CDR3 DNA: TGTGCCAGCAGCGACACCGTCAATGAGCAGTTCTTC
CDR3 protein: CASSDTVNEQFF

clone size: once
J gene: TRBJ2-7
D gene: .
V gene: TRBV6-5
CDR3 DNA: TGTGCCAGCAGTTACGGACTTACCCCCTACGAGCAGTACTTC
CDR3 protein: CASSYGLTPYEQYF

clone size: .
J gene: TRBJ1-5
D gene: .
V gene: TRBV5-1
CDR3 DNA: TGCGCCAGCAGCCCGGTCACGGGGGGTGGCCAGCCCCAGCATTTT
CDR3 protein: CASSPVTGGGQPQHF

clone size: .
J gene: TRBJ2-1
D gene: TRBD2
V gene: TRBV5-1
CDR3 DNA: TGCGCCAGCAGCCCCGGACTAGCGGGAGGCCACAATGAGCAGTTCTTC
CDR3 protein: CASSPGLAGGHNEQFF

clone size: once
J gene: TRBJ2-5
D gene: .
V gene: TRBV28
CDR3 DNA: TGTGCCAGCAGCGCTGGGTGGGGAGAGACCCAGTACTTC
CDR3 protein: CASSAGWGETQYF

clone size: once
J gene: TRBJ2-1
D gene: TRBD2
V gene: TRBV7-3
CDR3 DNA: TGTGCCAGCAGCTCAGATCCGTCGCGCGGGAGGTCCTACAATGAGCAGTTCTTC
CDR3 protein: CASSSDPSRGRSYNEQFF

clone size: .
J gene: TRBJ1-1
D gene: .
V gene: TRBV7-8
CDR3 DNA: TGTGCCAGCAGCTTATTACAGGAAAACACTGAAGCTTTCTTT
CDR3 protein: CASSLLQENTEAFF

clone size: .
J gene: TRBJ1-2
D gene: TRBD1
V gene: TRBV29-1
CDR3 DNA: TGCAGCGTCGTACCGGGACAGCTTAACTATGGCTACACCTTC
CDR3 protein: CSVVPGQLNYGYTF

clone size: once
J gene: TRBJ2-7
D gene: TRBD2
V gene: TRBV19
CDR3 DNA: TGTGCCAGTAGCAAACTCGGGACTAGCGGGAGGGGCTACGAGCAGTACTTC
CDR3 protein: CASSKLGTSGRGYEQYF

clone size: .
J gene: TRBJ2-3
D gene: TRBD2
V gene: TRBV7-9
CDR3 DNA: TGTGCCAGCAGCTTACTAGCGGGAGGTATAGATACGCAGTATTTT
CDR3 protein: CASSLLAGGIDTQYF

clone size: .
J gene: TRBJ1-2
D gene: .
V gene: TRBV9
CDR3 DNA: TGTGCCAGCAGCGTAGGGGGTCTTACCTATGGCTACACCTTC
CDR3 protein: CASSVGGLTYGYTF

clone size: .
J gene: TRBJ2-4
D gene: .
V gene: TRBV11-1
CDR3 DNA: TGTGCCAGCAGCTCCGCGGTGAGGCCCGCACCTTTAGCCAAAAACATTCAGTACTTC
CDR3 protein: CASSSAVRPAPLAKNIQYF

clone size: .
J gene: TRBJ2-2
D gene: .
V gene: TRBV5-6
CDR3 DNA: TGTGCCAGCAGCTTGGAGGCCGGGGAGCTGTTTTTT
CDR3 protein: CASSLEAGELFF

clone size: .
J gene: TRBJ2-7
D gene: .
V gene: TRBV5-8
CDR3 DNA: TGTGCCAGCAGCGCAGCCGGGCTCTCCTACGAGCAGTACTTC
CDR3 protein: CASSAAGLSYEQYF

clone size: .
J gene: TRBJ1-2
D gene: .
V gene: TRBV6-1
CDR3 DNA: TGTGCCAGCAGTGAGGCGACAGGCTACTATGGCTACACCTTC
CDR3 protein: CASSEATGYYGYTF

clone size: .
J gene: TRBJ1-1
D gene: .
V gene: TRBV5-8
CDR3 DNA: TGTGCCAGCAGCCACGCGGGGGGGGCCGGATGGTACACTGAAGCTTTCTTT
CDR3 protein: CASSHAGGAGWYTEAFF

clone size: once
J gene: TRBJ1-3
D gene: .
V gene: TRBV6-9
CDR3 DNA: TGTGCCAGCAGTTGCCGGGACTCAGACGGCTCTGGAAACACCATATATTTT
CDR3 protein: CASSCRDSDGSGNTIYF

clone size: .
J gene: TRBJ2-7
D gene: .
V gene: TRBV6-5
CDR3 DNA: TGTGCCAGCAGTTTGGGTCAGGGGAGCGAGCAGTACTTC
CDR3 protein: CASSLGQGSEQYF

clone size: .
J gene: TRBJ2-3
D gene: TRBD2
V gene: TRBV4-1
CDR3 DNA: TGCGCCAGCAGCGCCGGGAGGGGGACAGATACGCAGTATTTT
CDR3 protein: CASSAGRGTDTQYF

clone size: .
J gene: TRBJ2-1
D gene: TRBD2
V gene: TRBV14
CDR3 DNA: TGTGCCAGCAGTCTTGGGACTAGCGGTTACAATGAGCAGTTCTTC
CDR3 protein: CASSLGTSGYNEQFF

clone size: .
J gene: TRBJ1-2
D gene: TRBD1
V gene: TRBV7-9
CDR3 DNA: TGTGCCAGCAGCGCATGGGGACAGGGAAGATTTTATGGCTACACCTTC
CDR3 protein: CASSAWGQGRFYGYTF

clone size: .
J gene: TRBJ2-7
D gene: TRBD1
V gene: TRBV9
CDR3 DNA: TGTGCCAGCAGCGAGGGGACAGGTCGCGAGCAGTACTTC
CDR3 protein: CASSEGTGREQYF

clone size: .
J gene: TRBJ2-7
D gene: TRBD2
V gene: TRBV30
CDR3 DNA: TGTGCCGCAGATGGGGAGCGGGAGGGCCTCGAGCAGTACTTC
CDR3 protein: CAADGEREGLEQYF

clone size: .
J gene: TRBJ2-7
D gene: .
V gene: TRBV4-2
CDR3 DNA: TGTGCCAGCAGCCAAGGCCCTCCTACTGCGGATGTGGCTTACGAGCAGTACTTC
CDR3 protein: CASSQGPPTADVAYEQYF